The source of this T cell receptor beta chain is a study of blood T cell repertoires in COVID-19. The overall study: The cDNA or gDNA used as material had been derived from T cells, B-cell-depleted T cells, or PBMCs.

Germline V gene sequence: CDR1 LGHDT, CDR2 YNNKEL (reference sequence). J was trimmed by 9 bases and V by 0 bases; bases with no gene match: 4. The CDR3 loop spans 14 amino acids. This table comes from immunoSEQ multiplex PCR, and its TCRdb copy is limited to in-frame clones, with some not included. The sample consists of tens of thousands of clones, 80% to 90% of them appearing once. This TCR came from a woman older than 75 with active COVID-19. Sequencing was done on a sample of peripheral blood. This chain links TRBV3-1 (or the pseudogene TRBV3-2) with TRBJ2-1; 8 bases match TRBD2. CDR3 DNA sequence: TGTGCCAGCAGCCAAGAGGGCGGGAGGACTGAGCAGTTCTTC. Translated: CASSQEGGRTEQFF.